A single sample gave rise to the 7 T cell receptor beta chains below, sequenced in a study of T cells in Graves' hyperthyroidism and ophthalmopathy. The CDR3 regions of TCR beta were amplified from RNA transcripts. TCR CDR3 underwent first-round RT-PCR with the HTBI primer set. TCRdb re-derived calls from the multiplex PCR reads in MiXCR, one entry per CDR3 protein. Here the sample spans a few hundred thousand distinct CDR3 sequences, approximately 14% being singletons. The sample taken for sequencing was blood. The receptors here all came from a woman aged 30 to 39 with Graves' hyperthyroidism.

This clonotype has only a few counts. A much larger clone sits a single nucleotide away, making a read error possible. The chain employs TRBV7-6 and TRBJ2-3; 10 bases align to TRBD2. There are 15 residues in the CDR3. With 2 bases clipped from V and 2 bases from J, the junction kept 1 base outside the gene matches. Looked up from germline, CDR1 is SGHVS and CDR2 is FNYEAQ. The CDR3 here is CASSLLAGDTDTQYF. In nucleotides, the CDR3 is TGTGCCAGCAGCTTACTAGCGGGAGACACAGATACGCAGTATTTT.

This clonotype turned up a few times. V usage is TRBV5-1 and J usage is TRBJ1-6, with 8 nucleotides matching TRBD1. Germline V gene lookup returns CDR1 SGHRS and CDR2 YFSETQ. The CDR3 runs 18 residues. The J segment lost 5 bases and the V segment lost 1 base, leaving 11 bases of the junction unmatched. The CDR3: CASSLSRGQSRNNSPLHF. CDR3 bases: TGCGCCAGCAGCTTGAGCAGGGGGCAAAGCCGGAATAATTCACCCCTCCACTTT. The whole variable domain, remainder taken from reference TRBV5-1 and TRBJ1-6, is KAGVTQTPRYLIKTRGQQVTLSCSPISGHRSVSWYQQTPGQGLQFLFEYFSETQRNKGNFPGRFSGRQFSNSRSEMNVSTLELGDSALYLCASSLSRGQSRNNSPLHFGNGTRLTVT.

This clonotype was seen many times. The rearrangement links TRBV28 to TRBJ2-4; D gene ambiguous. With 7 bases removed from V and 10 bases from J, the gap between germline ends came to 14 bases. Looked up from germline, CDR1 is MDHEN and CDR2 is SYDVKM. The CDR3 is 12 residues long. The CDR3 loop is CASKGEWGIQYF. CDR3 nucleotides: TGTGCCAGCAAGGGCGAGTGGGGTATTCAGTACTTC.

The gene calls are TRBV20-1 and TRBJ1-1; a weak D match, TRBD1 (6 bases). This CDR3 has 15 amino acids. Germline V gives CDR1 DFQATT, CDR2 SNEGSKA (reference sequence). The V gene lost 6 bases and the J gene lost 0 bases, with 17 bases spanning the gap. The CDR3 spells CSAMGSTGMNTEAFF. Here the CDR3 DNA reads TGCAGTGCCATGGGGTCAACAGGGATGAACACTGAAGCTTTCTTT.

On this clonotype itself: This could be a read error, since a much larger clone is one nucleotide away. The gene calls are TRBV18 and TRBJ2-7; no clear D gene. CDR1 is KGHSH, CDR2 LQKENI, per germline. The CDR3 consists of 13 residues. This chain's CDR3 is CASTPPTVYEQYF. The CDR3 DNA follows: TGTGCCAGCACACCACCGACGGTCTACGAGCAGTACTTC.

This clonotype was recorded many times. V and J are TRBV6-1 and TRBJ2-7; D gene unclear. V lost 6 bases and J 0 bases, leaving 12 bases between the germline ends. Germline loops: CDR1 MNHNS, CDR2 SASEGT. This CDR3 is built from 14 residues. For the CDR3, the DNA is TGTGCCAGCAGCATAACAGATTTCTCCTACGAGCAGTACTTC. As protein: CASSITDFSYEQYF.

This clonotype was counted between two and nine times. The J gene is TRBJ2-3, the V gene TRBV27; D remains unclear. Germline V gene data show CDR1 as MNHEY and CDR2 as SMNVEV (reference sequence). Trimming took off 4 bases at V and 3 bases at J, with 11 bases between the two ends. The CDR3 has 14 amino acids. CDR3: CASSSIAVTDTQYF. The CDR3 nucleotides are TGTGCCAGCAGTTCAATCGCGGTGACAGATACGCAGTATTTT.